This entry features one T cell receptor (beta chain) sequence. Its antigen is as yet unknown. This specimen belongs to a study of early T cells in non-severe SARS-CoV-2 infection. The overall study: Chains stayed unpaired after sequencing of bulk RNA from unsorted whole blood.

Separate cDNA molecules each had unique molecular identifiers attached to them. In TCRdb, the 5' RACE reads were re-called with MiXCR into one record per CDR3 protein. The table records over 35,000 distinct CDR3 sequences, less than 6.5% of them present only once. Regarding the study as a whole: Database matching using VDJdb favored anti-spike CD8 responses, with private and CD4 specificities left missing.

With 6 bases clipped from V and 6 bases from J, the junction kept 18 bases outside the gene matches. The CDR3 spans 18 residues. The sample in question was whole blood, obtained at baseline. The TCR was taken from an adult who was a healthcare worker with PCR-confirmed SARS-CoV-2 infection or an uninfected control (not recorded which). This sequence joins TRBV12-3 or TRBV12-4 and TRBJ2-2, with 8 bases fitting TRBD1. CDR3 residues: CASRPMTGQGAQAGELFF. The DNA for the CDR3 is TGTGCCAGCAGACCAATGACAGGACAGGGAGCGCAGGCCGGGGAGCTGTTTTTT.